This T cell receptor beta chain was captured by sequencing in a study of cytomegalovirus exposure and HLA in healthy donors (TCRdb year 2017). Looking at the study overall: An earlier analysis of about 560 of the donors reported roughly 300 Gb of sequence data and some 110 million unique TCR beta sequences obtained from some 200 million T cells. An early release covering 550 to 650 HLA-typed donors comprised roughly 300 gigabases of sequencing data and roughly 85 million unique TCR sequences. The genetic ancestry cluster associated with self-reported Caucasian donors included about four fifths of the 398 genotyped donors. The study aimed to test whether signatures of past pathogen exposure could be identified by cataloging public T cell receptors. The study used immunosequencing to profile the T cell repertoires of approximately 650 subjects and linked those repertoires to cytomegalovirus serostatus. In addition to the first cohort of 500 to 850 subjects, a separate validation cohort of under 150 different subjects was used. High-throughput TCR immunosequencing, statistical association of individual TCRs with disease status, and machine learning were combined to predict cytomegalovirus infection status. To study patterns of TCR occurrence, a later analysis re-analyzed previously published TCR beta repertoires from just over 650 donors and added high-resolution HLA genotyping. Rather than drawing on any new phenotypic data, the later analysis identified candidate immune exposures from TCR beta sequences and the way those sequences occurred across donors. In an earlier analysis of roughly 580 of the donors, high-throughput TCR beta sequencing was used to judge whether each TCR beta V gene segment behaved as functional or pseudogenic. Donor age, sex, ethnicity and CMV serostatus were compiled together with the repertoire data. A later genetic analysis used genome-wide SNP genotypes for about three fifths of the 666 donors, treating that subset as a discovery cohort. All discovery cohort repertoires had been generated on a single sequencing platform. HLA typing included class I and class II loci at four-digit resolution. Typing coverage varied by locus: about 620-630 donors for A, B, C, DRB1 and DQB1; more than 500 for DQA1; over 600 for DPA1; under 490 for DPB1. Roughly five DR-DQ haplotypes were treated as single units for association and clustering because of strong linkage in the cohort. Among a few hundred genotyped donors of the cohort, an average of roughly 240,000 unique TCR beta nucleotide sequences were sequenced per donor, roughly 20% of them non-productive. The investigation overall reported the following: A few of the identified cytomegalovirus-associated TCR beta chains were confirmed in vitro to be specific for cytomegalovirus antigens. While some public TCRs were present in many individuals, most TCR sequences turned up only very rarely across donors. It was suggested by the authors that the approach could potentially be generalized to other disease states and immunological phenotypes. Some 15 rarely observed V segments, including chromosome 9 orphons, were excluded from the earlier analysis of about 610 of the donors because counts were too low. According to a later analysis, most CMV-associated TCR beta chains appeared to be HLA-restricted, and the HLA associations seemed to be driven largely by CMV exposure. Strong co-occurrence of HLA alleles, especially DR and DQ, made assigning TCR associations to individual alleles difficult. An association between a missense DCLRE1C variant and V-gene and J-gene trimming of TCR beta chains was found in a later genetic analysis and replicated in an independent cohort. HLA typing was unavailable for some donors at each locus, so association tests used only the typed subset. Linkage disequilibrium might explain the correlated functional status among segregating V segments, but an unknown experimental factor could not be ruled out. According to a later analysis, parvovirus B19, influenza, CMV and Epstein-Barr virus appeared linked to several top co-occurrence clusters. In a later analysis, HLA-associated TCR beta chains were found to be more clonally expanded and to have lower generation probabilities than equally common non-associated chains. A later analysis found that TCR association rates varied across HLA loci, with DRB1 alleles showing the most associated TCRs and HLA-C alleles the fewest. A further reported finding was that TCR beta sequences accurately predicted the HLA-A and HLA-B alleles for most subjects in the first cohort. CMV serostatus was the only immune exposure information available for the cohort. In an earlier analysis of a few hundred of the donors, most TCR beta V segments were observed in productive rearrangements about 87% or about 30% of the time, broadly matching IMGT annotations. The study gave a list of some 150 TCR beta chains associated with cytomegalovirus. A later genetic analysis reported fewer N-insertions in productive TCRs among donors in an Asian-associated ancestry cluster than the approximately 700-donor mean. This cohort had only TCR beta chains sequenced, and the lack of alpha or paired-chain data limited which features could be detected. The presence/absence analyses assumed that sequencing depth was roughly uniform across donors, and that assumption may not be true. A cluster of highly shared sequence variants was judged likely to be a technical artifact of the sequencing pipeline. Specific HLA alleles were associated with roughly 17,000 TCR beta sequences at a false discovery rate of 0.05 in a later analysis. The classifier was reported to diagnose cytomegalovirus status with high specificity and sensitivity in both the original and validation cohorts. Some IMGT-functional V segments, including TRBV6-2 and TRBV6-3, could not be distinguished by the 87-base-pair reads and were therefore excluded.

Regarding this clone: Its antigen is unknown.

V gives up 1 base and J gives up 1 base, and the segment between their germline ends measures 12 bases. Inclusive of the bounding cysteine and phenylalanine, the CDR3 is 16 residues long. Just the 48-base CDR3 DNA is kept, in frame starting at base 1. CDR1 SGHDT and CDR2 YYEEEE were looked up in the germline V gene. Library method: the immunoSEQ multiplex PCR assay. The multiplex PCR relied on a mix of 60 forward primers for TCR Vbeta segments and 13 reverse primers for TCR Jbeta segments. Amplification of the CDR3 region of rearranged TCR beta genes was performed with a multiplex PCR assay on genomic DNA. The Illumina HiSeq System was used to sequence the amplified TCR beta libraries as 87-base-pair reads. The study's processing was this. A later analysis tallied around 82 million unique TCR beta chains across the 700 or so repertoires, and roughly 11 million of those chains were shared by two or more donors. A nearest-neighbor algorithm error-corrected the raw reads and collapsed the reads into unique sequences, merging closely related sequences to remove PCR and sequencing errors. To assign V, D and J gene segments, CDR3 sequences were aligned to IMGT reference sequences. Each retained sequence needed at least a six-nucleotide match to both a V gene segment and a J gene segment. Rearrangements were classified as productive when the CDR3 lacked stop codons and remained in frame with V and J, and all other rearrangements were classified as non-productive. Following IMGT convention, CDR3 was defined as the stretch from the second conserved V-encoded cysteine to the conserved J-encoded phenylalanine. The earlier analysis of 500 to 650 of the donors excluded any sequence lacking an unambiguous match to a single V gene segment. In an earlier analysis of about 590 of the donors, a V segment was called functional when productive rearrangements were above 56.7%, and segregating when the standard deviation between donors exceeded 5%. A statistical classification framework was built for diagnosing cytomegalovirus status from the catalog of TCR beta chain sequences. In a later analysis, TCR nucleotide sequences were compared against IMGT/GENE-DB human TR gene sequences so that V and J genes could be assigned. Using the TCRdist pipeline, a later analysis assigned CDR3 sequences along with most-parsimonious VDJ recombination scenarios. In a later analysis, each TCR beta chain was defined by its CDR3 amino acid sequence together with its V-gene family, and reads lacking a unique V-gene family were excluded. To address suspected cross-contamination and a sequencing artifact, a later analysis removed a few hundred highly shared, low-generation-probability nucleotide sequences. In a later analysis, a clonal expansion index was calculated for each public chain from normalized within-repertoire ranks of inferred template counts. A later analysis computed generation probabilities with a VDJ recombination model fitted to out-of-frame rearrangements, and checked the results against IGoR. A later analysis scored TCR-TCR, TCR-HLA and TCR-CMV co-occurrence with hypergeometric tests, applying a repertoire-size bias correction to TCR pairs. False discovery rates were estimated in a later analysis by permuting HLA or CMV assignments 20 times. In a later analysis, co-occurring TCRs were grouped using DBSCAN, with TCRdist sequence similarity added in when clustering inside HLA-allele-positive subsets. Co-occurrence clustering excluded repertoires with fewer than 30,000 or more than 120,000 public chains, plus five with anomalous nucleotide sharing. This is the immuneACCESS table as TCRdb keeps it, with only in-frame sequences that have V and J called. A part of the clones is gone; compared with another copy, unresolved V genes explain less than half, and the rest is unexplained. V and J calls and clone size are those listed in that table; D and trimming were worked out from the DNA. The record for this sample contains nearly 200,000 clones. Of the sample, around 0.7% is held by the ten largest clones.

The cohort comprised 710 or so healthy bone marrow donors. All cohort members were sampled while nominally healthy, although unrecorded immune exposures were likely present. The donor was CMV seronegative and was included in the group of about 400 seronegative cohort members. Every donor gave a peripheral blood sample, and the peripheral blood mononuclear cells from that sample were used for TCR beta sequencing. Genomic DNA was extracted from the blood cell samples with the Qiagen DNeasy Blood Extraction Kit. The V and J genes are TRBV5-6 and TRBJ2-1; the D gene is not confidently resolved. The sequence was obtained from a boy between 10 and 17 years old in good health and CMV-seronegative. Sequenced: PBMCs. The DNA is as follows: TGTGCCAGCAGCTTGCCCCCCTGGGCTTCCTACAATGAGCAGTTCTTC. Translated, this gives CASSLPPWASYNEQFF.